Listed below are T cell receptor beta chains from one sample, sequenced in a study of graft-versus-host responses after intestinal transplantation. Libraries were prepared by immunoSEQ multiplex PCR; TCRdb keeps only in-frame clonotypes and omits some of them. The sample records 20,000 to 25,000 clones, approximately 95% being singletons. The sample in question was PBMCs, obtained 156 days after intestinal transplant. These receptors were collected from a human patient who received an intestinal transplant, so some T cells may come from the graft donor. Each CDR3 is given with its conserved first and last residue. Each record gives: clone size, J gene, CDR3 length, D gene, V gene, CDR3 DNA, CDR3 protein. The D gene is left open where the match is weak. Rows give clone size only sometimes, using once, few, many, or a class for an expanded clone.

>.|TRBJ2-1|15|TRBD2|TRBV5-4
TGTGCCAGCAGCACGGCATGGGGACTAGCCGATGAGCAGTTCTTC
CASSTAWGLADEQFF
>.|TRBJ2-5|14|TRBD1|TRBV6-1
TGTGCCAGCAGTGAAAACAGGGGACAGGAGACCCAGTACTTC
CASSENRGQETQYF
>few|TRBJ1-5|13|.|TRBV6-4
TGTGCCAGCAGTGAATCGGGCAATCAGCCCCAGCATTTT
CASSESGNQPQHF
>few|TRBJ1-2|15|.|TRBV27
TGTGCCAGCAGTTCCCGAGCCGACAGGCTCTATGGCTACACCTTC
CASSSRADRLYGYTF
>once|TRBJ2-1|15|.|TRBV7-6
TGTGCCAGCAGCTCCAGCGGATACTCCTACAATGAGCAGTTCTTC
CASSSSGYSYNEQFF
>.|TRBJ1-4|15|TRBD1|TRBV15
TGTGCCACCAGCAGACGGGGACAGGGTCAGGAAAAACTGTTTTTT
CATSRRGQGQEKLFF
>.|TRBJ2-7|14|TRBD1|TRBV27
TGTGCCAGCAGTTTCTCCGGGACAGCCTACGAGCAGTACTTC
CASSFSGTAYEQYF
>.|TRBJ1-6|11|.|TRBV30
TGTGCCGCGTGGTCTAATTCACCCCTCCACTTT
CAAWSNSPLHF
>once|TRBJ2-1|15|TRBD2|TRBV27
TGTGCCAGCAAGCTACTAGCGGGAGCCTACAATGAGCAGTTCTTC
CASKLLAGAYNEQFF
>.|TRBJ2-3|15|.|TRBV19
TGTGCCAGTAGTATGGTAATGACCGGCACAGATACGCAGTATTTT
CASSMVMTGTDTQYF
>.|TRBJ2-7|13|.|TRBV19
TGTGCCAGTAGCGTAGGTGGCTCCTACGAGCAGTACTTC
CASSVGGSYEQYF
>.|TRBJ1-2|10|.|TRBV6-1
TGTGCCAGCAGGCTTAATGGCTACACCTTC
CASRLNGYTF
>.|TRBJ2-7|15|TRBD1|TRBV9
TGTGCCAGCAGCGTAGCGGCCAGGGGGAATTACGAGCAGTACTTC
CASSVAARGNYEQYF
>.|TRBJ2-5|16|TRBD2|TRBV5-6
TGTGCCAGCAGCTTCCGGCTAGCGGGAGGGCTAGAGACCCAGTACTTC
CASSFRLAGGLETQYF
>.|TRBJ1-6|14|.|TRBV2
TGTGCCAGCAGTGAAACTGGGCCTGAATCACCCCTCCACTTT
CASSETGPESPLHF
>.|TRBJ1-1|17|.|TRBV11-1
TGTGCCAGCAGCTTAGGCCGCGTTGGGGACCTGAACACTGAAGCTTTCTTT
CASSLGRVGDLNTEAFF
>.|TRBJ1-5|14|TRBD1|TRBV7-9
TGTGCCAGCAGCAGTACAGGGGGAAATCAGCCCCAGCATTTT
CASSSTGGNQPQHF
>.|TRBJ2-7|14|.|TRBV6-5
TGTGCCAGCAGTTACTCAAGGGGGGACTACGAGCAGTACTTC
CASSYSRGDYEQYF
>.|TRBJ1-5|15|TRBD1|TRBV18
TGTGCCAGCTCACCAGACAGGGGTGGCAATCAGCCCCAGCATTTT
CASSPDRGGNQPQHF
>once|TRBJ2-4|14|TRBD2|TRBV7-9
TGTGCCAGCAGCTCTAGCGGAACCAAAAACATTCAGTACTTC
CASSSSGTKNIQYF
>few|TRBJ2-1|15|TRBD1|TRBV2
TGTGCCAGCAGTGCAGGACAGGGGGGATACAATGAGCAGTTCTTC
CASSAGQGGYNEQFF
>.|TRBJ1-2|13|.|TRBV5-1
TGCGCCAGCAGCTTCTTGGTCTCTGGTGGCTACACCTTC
CASSFLVSGGYTF
>.|TRBJ1-1|16|TRBD1|TRBV10-1
TGCACCAGCAAGGGGACAGGCGAAAATGTGAACACTGAAGCTTTCTTT
CTSKGTGENVNTEAFF
>once|TRBJ1-5|12|.|TRBV4-2
TGTGCCAGCAGCCAAGGGGGTCAGCCCCAGCATTTT
CASSQGGQPQHF
>.|TRBJ1-1|15|.|TRBV5-1
TGCGCCAGCAGCTTGGCCGCAGAAATGAACACTGAAGCTTTCTTT
CASSLAAEMNTEAFF
>.|TRBJ1-1|13|.|TRBV19
TGTGCCAGTAGTAGTACTAGGTATACTGAAGCTTTCTTT
CASSSTRYTEAFF
>.|TRBJ2-3|15|.|TRBV4-1
TGCGCCAGCAGCCAAACTAGCCTGGGGTCTGATACGCAGTATTTT
CASSQTSLGSDTQYF
>.|TRBJ2-5|15|.|TRBV11-2
TGTGCCAGCAGCTTACTCTCCCTGTACTCAGAGACCCAGTACTTC
CASSLLSLYSETQYF
>.|TRBJ2-2|16|TRBD2|TRBV14
TGTGCCAGCAGCCAGCCGGGACTAGCAAATACCGGGGAGCTGTTTTTT
CASSQPGLANTGELFF
>.|TRBJ1-1|14|.|TRBV6-4
TGTGCCAGCAGTGACTCTGGAGGGTTTAGTGAAGCTTTCTTT
CASSDSGGFSEAFF
>.|TRBJ2-2|17|.|TRBV6-1
TGTGCCAGCAGTGAAGCTGACTCCCCGCAGCACACCGGGGAGCTGTTTTTT
CASSEADSPQHTGELFF
>.|TRBJ2-5|14|TRBD1|TRBV18
TGTGCCAGCTCAATTCGGGACAGCCAAGAGACCCAGTACTTC
CASSIRDSQETQYF
>.|TRBJ1-5|13|.|TRBV4-1
TGCGCCAGCAGCCAAGGGGGAAATCAGCCCCAGCATTTT
CASSQGGNQPQHF
>.|TRBJ2-1|16|.|TRBV29-1
TGCAGCGTTGGTCTGTGGCAGGGGCTAGGAGACAATGAGCAGTTCTTC
CSVGLWQGLGDNEQFF
>.|TRBJ1-1|14|.|TRBV19
TGTGCCAGTAGTATGAAGGCAGTCAACACTGAAGCTTTCTTT
CASSMKAVNTEAFF
>.|TRBJ1-4|15|.|TRBV15
TGTGCCACCAGCAGAAACATGCCCCGCAACGAAAAACTGTTTTTT
CATSRNMPRNEKLFF
>.|TRBJ2-3|13|TRBD1|TRBV18
TGTGCCAGCTCCGGACAGGGCTTAGATACGCAGTATTTT
CASSGQGLDTQYF
>.|TRBJ2-7|14|.|TRBV6-1
TGTGCCAGCAGCACAGACGTATGGCCCTACGAGCAGTACTTC
CASSTDVWPYEQYF
>.|TRBJ1-2|14|TRBD1|TRBV30
TGTGCCTGGAGTAGCGGCAGGGGGGGGTATGGCTACACCTTC
CAWSSGRGGYGYTF
>.|TRBJ2-3|13|.|TRBV27
TGTGCCAGCAGTTTATCGGTAGCAGATACGCAGTATTTT
CASSLSVADTQYF
>.|TRBJ2-7|12|.|TRBV28
TGTGCCAGCAGTTTGCCAGTATACGAGCAGTACTTC
CASSLPVYEQYF
>.|TRBJ1-5|14|.|TRBV4-2
TGTGCCAGCAGCCAACGGGACGGCAATCAGCCCCAGCATTTT
CASSQRDGNQPQHF